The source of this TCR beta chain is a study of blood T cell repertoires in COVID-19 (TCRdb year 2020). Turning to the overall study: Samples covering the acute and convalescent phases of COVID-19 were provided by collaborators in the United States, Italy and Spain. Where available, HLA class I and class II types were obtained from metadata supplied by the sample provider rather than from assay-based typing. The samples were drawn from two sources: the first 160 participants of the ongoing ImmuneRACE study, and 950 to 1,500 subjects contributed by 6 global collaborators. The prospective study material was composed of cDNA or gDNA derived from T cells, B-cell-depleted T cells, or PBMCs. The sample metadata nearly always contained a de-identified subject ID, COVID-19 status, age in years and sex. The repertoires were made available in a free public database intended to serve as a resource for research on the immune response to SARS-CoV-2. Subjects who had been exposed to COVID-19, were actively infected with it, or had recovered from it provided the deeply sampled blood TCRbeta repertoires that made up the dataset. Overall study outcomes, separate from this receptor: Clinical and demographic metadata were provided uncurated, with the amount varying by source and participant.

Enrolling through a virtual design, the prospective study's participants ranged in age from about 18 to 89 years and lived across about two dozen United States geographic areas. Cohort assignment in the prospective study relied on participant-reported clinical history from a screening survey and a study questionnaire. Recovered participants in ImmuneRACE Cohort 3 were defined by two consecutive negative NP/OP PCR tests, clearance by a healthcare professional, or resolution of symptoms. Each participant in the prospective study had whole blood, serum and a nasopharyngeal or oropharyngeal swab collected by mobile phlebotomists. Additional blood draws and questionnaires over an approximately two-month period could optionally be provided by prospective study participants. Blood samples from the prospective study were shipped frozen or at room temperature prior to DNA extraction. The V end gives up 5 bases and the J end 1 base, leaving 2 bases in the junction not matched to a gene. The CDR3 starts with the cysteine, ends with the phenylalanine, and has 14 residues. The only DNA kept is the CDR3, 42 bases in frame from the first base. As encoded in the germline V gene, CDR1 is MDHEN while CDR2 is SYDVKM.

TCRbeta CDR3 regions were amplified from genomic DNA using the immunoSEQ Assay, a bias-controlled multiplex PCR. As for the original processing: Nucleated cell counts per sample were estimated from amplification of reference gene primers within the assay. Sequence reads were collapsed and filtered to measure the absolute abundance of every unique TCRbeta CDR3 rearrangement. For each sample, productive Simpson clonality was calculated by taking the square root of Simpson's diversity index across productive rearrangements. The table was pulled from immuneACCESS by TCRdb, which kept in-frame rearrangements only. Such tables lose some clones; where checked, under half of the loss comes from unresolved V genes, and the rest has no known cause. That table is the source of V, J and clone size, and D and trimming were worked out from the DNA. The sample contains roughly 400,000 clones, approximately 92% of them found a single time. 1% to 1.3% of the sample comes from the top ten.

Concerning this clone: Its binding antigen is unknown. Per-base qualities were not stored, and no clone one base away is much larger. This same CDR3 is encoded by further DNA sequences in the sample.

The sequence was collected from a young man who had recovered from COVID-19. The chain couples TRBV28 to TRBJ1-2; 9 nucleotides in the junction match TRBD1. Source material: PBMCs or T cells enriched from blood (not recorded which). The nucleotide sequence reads TGTGCCAGCAGTCCGGGACAGGGTAACTATGGCTACACCTTC. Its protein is CASSPGQGNYGYTF.